This is a list of T cell receptor beta chains from one sample in a study of cytomegalovirus exposure and HLA in healthy donors. Clones were read by immunoSEQ multiplex PCR, and TCRdb kept only the in-frame ones, dropping some. The sample lists 150,000 to 200,000 clones, around 87% occurring once. The material sequenced was PBMCs. These receptors came from a boy aged 2-9 years in good health and CMV-seronegative. CDR3s include the opening cysteine and the closing phenylalanine or tryptophan. The D gene is left open where the match is weak. Clone size is shown for a subset of rows, as once, few, many or a class of expanded clone.

D	size	V	J	CDR3	DNA
NA	NA	TRBV28	TRBJ1-4	CASSLPRADEKLFF	TGTGCCAGCAGTTTACCCAGGGCGGATGAAAAACTGTTTTTT
TRBD2	NA	TRBV5-1	TRBJ2-3	CASSYLAGATDTQYF	TGCGCCAGCAGCTACCTAGCGGGGGCCACAGATACGCAGTATTTT
TRBD2	NA	TRBV12-5	TRBJ2-5	CASDSGLARETQYF	TGTGCTAGTGATTCAGGACTAGCGCGGGAGACCCAGTACTTC
TRBD1	NA	TRBV28	TRBJ2-4	CASSLRRTGAVDIQYF	TGTGCCAGCAGTTTACGTCGTACAGGGGCGGTCGACATTCAGTACTTC
TRBD2	NA	TRBV4-1	TRBJ2-1	CASSQARLAGDNEQFF	TGCGCCAGCAGCCAAGCTAGACTAGCGGGAGATAATGAGCAGTTCTTC
NA	NA	TRBV29-1	TRBJ1-2	CSVAVQFYGYTF	TGCAGCGTTGCGGTACAGTTCTATGGCTACACCTTC
NA	NA	TRBV30	TRBJ2-1	CAWSVGSGAENEQFF	TGTGCCTGGAGTGTAGGTAGCGGAGCGGAGAATGAGCAGTTCTTC
NA	NA	TRBV28	TRBJ2-7	CASSLWGPETSREQYF	TGTGCCAGCAGTTTATGGGGCCCGGAAACAAGCCGCGAGCAGTACTTC
NA	NA	TRBV30	TRBJ1-3	CAWGTVNGNTIYF	TGTGCCTGGGGCACAGTAAATGGAAACACTATATATTTT
NA	NA	TRBV7-9	TRBJ1-1	CASSLRAGGVGTEAFF	TGTGCCAGCAGCTTAAGGGCGGGAGGTGTGGGAACTGAAGCTTTCTTT
NA	NA	TRBV7-9	TRBJ2-1	CASSPAGSENNEQFF	TGTGCCAGCAGCCCGGCGGGCTCCGAAAACAATGAGCAGTTCTTC
NA	NA	TRBV7-8	TRBJ1-4	CASSLEGAQLEKLFF	TGTGCCAGCAGCTTAGAAGGGGCCCAATTAGAAAAACTGTTTTTT
TRBD1	NA	TRBV7-7	TRBJ2-5	CASSPDRGGETQYF	TGTGCCAGCAGCCCGGACAGGGGAGGGGAGACCCAGTACTTC
NA	NA	TRBV7-3	TRBJ1-5	CASSLRGGQPQHF	TGTGCCAGCAGCCTCAGAGGAGGGCAGCCCCAGCATTTT
TRBD2	NA	TRBV5-8	TRBJ2-3	CASSLGGLAGGPATDTQYF	TGTGCCAGCAGCTTGGGAGGACTAGCGGGAGGGCCAGCTACAGATACGCAGTATTTT
TRBD1	NA	TRBV6-1	TRBJ1-1	CASCIQGVFDTEAFF	TGTGCCAGCTGCATCCAGGGGGTCTTTGACACTGAAGCTTTCTTT
TRBD2	NA	TRBV2	TRBJ2-1	CASSEDGGANDEQFF	TGTGCCAGCAGTGAGGACGGGGGGGCCAATGATGAGCAGTTCTTC
TRBD1	NA	TRBV19	TRBJ1-1	CASSLDRANTEAFF	TGTGCCAGTAGTCTGGACAGGGCCAACACTGAAGCTTTCTTT
TRBD1	NA	TRBV2	TRBJ1-1	CASSDRRGSTEAFF	TGTGCCAGCAGTGACCGCAGGGGGAGTACTGAAGCTTTCTTT
NA	NA	TRBV18	TRBJ2-5	CASSRSDTVETQYF	TGTGCCAGCTCACGTTCGGACACTGTGGAGACCCAGTACTTC
NA	NA	TRBV7-2	TRBJ2-7	CASSLEFWTEKNEQYF	TGTGCCAGCAGCTTAGAGTTTTGGACAGAGAAGAACGAGCAGTACTTC
TRBD2	NA	TRBV6-5	TRBJ2-7	CASRETSVYEQYF	TGTGCCAGCAGGGAGACTAGCGTCTACGAGCAGTACTTC
NA	NA	TRBV11-2	TRBJ2-7	CASSAIAGVASYEQYF	TGTGCCAGCAGCGCGATAGCAGGGGTAGCCTCCTACGAGCAGTACTTC
NA	NA	TRBV4-1	TRBJ1-1	CASSLTQGRDTEAFF	TGCGCCAGCAGCCTCACACAGGGAAGGGACACTGAAGCTTTCTTT
NA	NA	TRBV12-5	TRBJ1-1	CASGPPDSEAFF	TGTGCTAGTGGCCCTCCGGACAGTGAAGCTTTCTTT
TRBD2	NA	TRBV7-9	TRBJ2-7	CASSPRLAGGLFKQYF	TGTGCCAGCAGCCCGCGACTAGCGGGAGGGCTCTTCAAGCAGTACTTC
NA	NA	TRBV28	TRBJ2-7	CASSSGSPSSYEQYF	TGTGCCAGCAGTTCAGGCTCCCCGAGCTCCTACGAGCAGTACTTC
NA	NA	TRBV30	TRBJ2-3	CAWSVSFGGAGWDTQYF	TGTGCCTGGAGTGTATCCTTTGGTGGTGCGGGGTGGGATACGCAGTATTTT
NA	NA	TRBV27	TRBJ1-3	CASSLEIGNTIYF	TGCGCCAGCAGTTTAGAGATTGGAAACACCATATATTTT
TRBD2	NA	TRBV5-1	TRBJ2-3	CASSLGTSGNSTDTQYF	TGCGCCAGCAGCTTGGGGACTAGCGGAAACAGCACAGATACGCAGTATTTT
NA	NA	TRBV9	TRBJ1-5	CASSVGGISEPQHF	TGTGCCAGCAGCGTAGGAGGGATATCAGAACCCCAGCATTTT
TRBD1	NA	TRBV30	TRBJ1-2	CAWNTGQGTYYGHTF	TGTGCCTGGAATACGGGACAGGGGACTTACTATGGCCACACCTTC
NA	once	TRBV28	TRBJ1-4	CASRGWETNEKLFF	TGTGCCAGCAGGGGATGGGAGACTAATGAAAAACTGTTTTTT
TRBD1	NA	TRBV2	TRBJ2-7	CASKPGQVYYEQYF	TGTGCCAGCAAACCGGGACAGGTGTACTACGAGCAGTACTTC
NA	NA	TRBV27	TRBJ2-2	CASTPGIFTGELFF	TGTGCCAGCACCCCAGGAATTTTCACCGGGGAGCTGTTTTTT
NA	once	TRBV10-2	TRBJ2-7	CASSQKNHQGIGGNEQYF	TGCGCCAGCAGTCAGAAAAACCATCAGGGAATCGGGGGTAACGAGCAGTACTTC
NA	few	TRBV6-1	TRBJ1-5	CASTEGDTSQPQHF	TGTGCCAGCACCGAAGGGGACACATCTCAGCCCCAGCATTTT
NA	NA	TRBV6-1	TRBJ2-5	CASKILYSEETQYF	TGTGCCAGCAAAATTTTGTATAGTGAGGAGACCCAGTACTTC
NA	once	TRBV28	TRBJ1-1	CASSVAKGQTRNTEAFF	TGTGCCAGCAGTGTAGCCAAAGGACAGACGAGGAACACTGAAGCTTTCTTT
TRBD1	NA	TRBV5-6	TRBJ1-4	CASSAGEGAQAEKLFF	TGTGCCAGCAGCGCGGGCGAGGGGGCGCAGGCTGAAAAACTGTTTTTT
TRBD1	NA	TRBV7-8	TRBJ2-1	CASSLSGTGTYNEQFF	TGTGCCAGCAGCCTAAGCGGGACAGGGACCTACAATGAGCAGTTCTTC
NA	NA	TRBV4-2	TRBJ1-2	CASSQGGGRDGYTF	TGTGCCAGCAGCCAAGGGGGGGGGAGGGATGGCTACACCTTC
NA	NA	TRBV4-1	TRBJ1-3	CASSQVGGISGNTIYF	TGCGCCAGCAGCCAAGTCGGGGGGATCTCTGGAAACACCATATATTTT
TRBD2	NA	TRBV14	TRBJ2-7	CASSLGGGYEQYF	TGTGCCAGCAGCCTTGGGGGGGGATACGAGCAGTACTTC
NA	NA	TRBV7-9	TRBJ1-1	CASTHQRGWTEAFF	TGTGCCAGCACCCACCAGCGGGGATGGACTGAAGCTTTCTTT
NA	once	TRBV5-6	TRBJ1-1	CASSLDRQAEAFF	TGTGCCAGCAGCTTGGATCGACAGGCTGAAGCTTTCTTT
TRBD1	NA	TRBV18	TRBJ2-7	CASSPRQGADSYEQYF	TGTGCCAGCTCACCACGGCAGGGGGCCGATTCCTACGAGCAGTACTTC
TRBD1	NA	TRBV28	TRBJ1-5	CASTLRGRGQPQHF	TGTGCCAGCACCCTCAGGGGGCGCGGGCAGCCCCAGCATTTT
TRBD1	NA	TRBV28	TRBJ1-5	CASSLLSTTGARQPQHF	TGTGCCAGCAGTTTATTATCTACTACAGGGGCTCGTCAGCCCCAGCATTTT
TRBD1	NA	TRBV2	TRBJ1-1	CASRGDRNTEAFF	TGTGCCAGCAGGGGGGACAGGAACACTGAAGCTTTCTTT
NA	NA	TRBV5-4	TRBJ2-7	CASSLGHGIYEQYF	TGTGCCAGCAGCTTGGGGCACGGGATCTACGAGCAGTACTTC
NA	NA	TRBV29-1	TRBJ2-2	CSVGGVAGISTGELFF	TGCAGCGTTGGGGGGGTGGCGGGGATTTCGACCGGGGAGCTGTTTTTT
NA	NA	TRBV28	TRBJ2-2	CASSLLRGRSGELFF	TGTGCCAGCAGTTTATTGAGGGGGAGAAGCGGGGAGCTGTTTTTT
TRBD1	NA	TRBV6-1	TRBJ2-7	CASREGQGVEYEQYF	TGTGCCAGCAGGGAAGGACAGGGGGTAGAATACGAGCAGTACTTC
TRBD2	NA	TRBV9	TRBJ2-5	CASSAGLAGVETQYF	TGTGCCAGCAGCGCGGGACTAGCGGGGGTTGAGACCCAGTACTTC
NA	NA	TRBV7-6	TRBJ1-1	CASSLARGSGSEAFF	TGTGCCAGCAGCTTAGCGAGGGGGTCTGGATCTGAAGCTTTCTTT
TRBD2	NA	TRBV7-9	TRBJ2-1	CASSKLAGGYNEQFF	TGTGCCAGCAGCAAGCTAGCGGGGGGTTACAATGAGCAGTTCTTC
TRBD1	few	TRBV6-5	TRBJ1-1	CASSLQGIHTEAFF	TGTGCCAGCAGCCTACAGGGGATCCACACTGAAGCTTTCTTT